The 7 T cell receptor beta chains in this list originate from one sample, sequenced in a study of control samples from healthy donors and cancer patients. The repertoire was sequenced with immunoSEQ multiplex PCR; TCRdb's copy has only in-frame clones and lacks some. The sample includes approximately 13,000 clones, 85% to 95% of them seen just once. Sequencing was done on a sample of PBMCs. The receptors here all came from a man aged 80 or over with lung cancer.

This clone appeared once. The chain recombines TRBV6-2 or TRBV6-3 with TRBJ2-6, with no clear D. V was shortened by 6 bases and J by 0 bases, with 12 bases between the two germline ends. The CDR3 length is 16 residues. The germline CDR1 and CDR2 sequences are MNHEY and SVGEGT. The CDR3, as DNA: TGTGCCAGCAGCCCCTTAGGCAGCTCTGGGGCCAACGTCCTGACTTTC. It translates to CASSPLGSSGANVLTF.

The gene calls are TRBV3-1 (or the pseudogene TRBV3-2) and TRBJ1-4; no firm D call. Germline V gene sequence: CDR1 LGHDT, CDR2 YNNKEL (reference sequence). This CDR3 has 17 residues. With 0 bases removed from V and 1 base from J, the gap between germline ends came to 12 bases. CDR3 nucleotides: TGTGCCAGCAGCCAAGATGGGTGGCGGGAAACTAATGAAAAACTGTTTTTT. Protein sequence: CASSQDGWRETNEKLFF.

V is TRBV18 and J is TRBJ2-5; D is ambiguous. Trimming took off 4 bases at V and 1 base at J, with 10 bases between the two ends. Germline V gene sequence: CDR1 KGHSH, CDR2 LQKENI. CDR3 length equals 14 residues. CDR3 bases: TGTGCCAGCTCACAAGGACCTTTCCAAGAGACCCAGTACTTC. Residues: CASSQGPFQETQYF.

V is TRBV6-5 and J is TRBJ1-4, with 9 bases aligning to TRBD1. The V segment lost 6 bases and the J segment 5 bases; nucleotides outside the gene matches: 7. CDR3 length: 15 amino acids. Germline V gene sequence: CDR1 MNHEY, CDR2 SVGAGI. This CDR3 reads CASSLTGTGNEKLFF. In DNA form, the CDR3 reads TGTGCCAGCAGCCTCACGGGGACAGGGAATGAAAAACTGTTTTTT.

The genes are TRBV21-1 and TRBJ2-7. TRBV21-1 is given as a pseudogene. The CDR3 has 15 residues. This chain's CDR3 is CASSSQGPSSYEQYV. CDR3 DNA: TGTGCCAGCAGCTCCCAAGGCCCCTCGAGCTACGAGCAGTACGTC.

The V and J genes are TRBV6-5 and TRBJ1-1, with D unclear. The CDR3 runs to 12 residues. V gave up 7 bases and J gave up 1 base, with 7 bases separating them. Germline assignment: CDR1 MNHEY and CDR2 SVGAGI. CDR3 sequence (DNA): TGTGCCAGCAAGCTGCAGAACACTGAAGCTTTCTTT. Residues: CASKLQNTEAFF.

This chain links TRBV5-6 with TRBJ2-3, with 8 bases fitting TRBD1. CDR1 SGHDT and CDR2 YYEEEE come from the germline V gene. The length of the CDR3 is 16 residues. J lost 3 bases, V lost 0 bases, and 6 bases had no gene match. This CDR3 reads CASSLVGQGETDTQYF. The DNA for the CDR3 is TGTGCCAGCAGCTTGGTTGGACAGGGAGAAACAGATACGCAGTATTTT.